This entry concerns a single T cell receptor beta chain. Its antigen remains unknown. CDR3 length: 19 residues. The V and J ends lost 6 bases and 0 bases, in that order; junction bases with no gene match: 18. CDR1 is DFQATT and CDR2 is SNEGSKA in the germline V gene (reference sequence). The data were produced by immunoSEQ multiplex PCR, yet TCRdb's version contains in-frame clones alone and is incomplete. The table has 92,000 or so clones, approximately 90% seen once. This record comes from a study of T cell responses to AZD1222 COVID-19 vaccine. Study summary: Pooled together were second doses at about 4 or about 12 weeks. Study-level points and caveats: Sampling captured repertoires only after the peak T cell response. AZD1222 recipients seropositive at baseline numbered only five to seven.

Source: peripheral blood, taken on day 0 of AZD1222 vaccination. This sequence originates from an adult in good health. This chain connects TRBV20-1 to TRBJ2-2; 8 nucleotides line up with TRBD2. The CDR3 coding sequence is TGCAGTGCAAGTACCCCCCCCGGAGTAGCGGGGACGAACACCGGGGAGCTGTTTTTT. Its protein product is CSASTPPGVAGTNTGELFF.